This T cell receptor beta chain was sequenced during a study of T-cell memory formation after mild COVID-19. About the study: TCR clusters were mostly donor specific.

The germline CDR1 and CDR2 sequences are SGHTA and FQGNSA. CDR3 length: 21 residues. With 1 base removed from V and 2 bases from J, the gap between germline ends came to 30 bases. This clonotype showed up just a few times. The target antigen is unknown. Study-wide results and limits: What remained unconfirmed was the SARS-CoV-2 specificity of second-wave clones peaking on day 37.

A 5'RACE reaction primed in the constant segment made cDNA libraries of TCR alpha and TCR beta, and these carried sample barcodes and UMIs. TCRdb processed the 5' RACE reads anew with MiXCR; each CDR3 protein has one entry. The sample contains 350,000 or so distinct CDR3 sequences, around a fifth of which appear only once. The rearrangement joins TRBV7-2 to TRBJ2-7, with a weak D call TRBD1 (6 bases). This sequence originates from an adult woman who had mild COVID-19 (a few samples of this study predate the infection). Cell type and time point are not known. The sample consisted of PBMCs or a T cell subset sorted from them (not recorded which). The CDR3 nucleotides are TGTGCCAGCAGCTTAGTCAGCAGGGGCCGACCCTCCGGACAAGCGACCTACGAGCAGTACTTC. It is translated as CASSLVSRGRPSGQATYEQYF.